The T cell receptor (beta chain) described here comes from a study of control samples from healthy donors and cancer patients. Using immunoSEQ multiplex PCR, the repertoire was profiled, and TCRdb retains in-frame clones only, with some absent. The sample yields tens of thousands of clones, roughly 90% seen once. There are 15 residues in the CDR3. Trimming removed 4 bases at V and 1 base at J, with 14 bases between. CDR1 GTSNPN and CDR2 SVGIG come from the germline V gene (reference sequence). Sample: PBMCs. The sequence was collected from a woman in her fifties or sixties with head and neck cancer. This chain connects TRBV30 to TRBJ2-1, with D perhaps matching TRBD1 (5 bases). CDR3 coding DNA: TGTGCCTGGACTAAGACAGCCCCTTCCTACAATGAGCAGTTCTTC. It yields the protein CAWTKTAPSYNEQFF. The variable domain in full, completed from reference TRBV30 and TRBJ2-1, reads SQTIHQWPATLVQPVGSPLSLECTVEGTSNPNLYWYRQAAGRGLQLLFYSVGIGQISSEVPQNLSASRPQDRQFILSSKKLLLSDSGFYLCAWTKTAPSYNEQFFGPGTRLTVL.